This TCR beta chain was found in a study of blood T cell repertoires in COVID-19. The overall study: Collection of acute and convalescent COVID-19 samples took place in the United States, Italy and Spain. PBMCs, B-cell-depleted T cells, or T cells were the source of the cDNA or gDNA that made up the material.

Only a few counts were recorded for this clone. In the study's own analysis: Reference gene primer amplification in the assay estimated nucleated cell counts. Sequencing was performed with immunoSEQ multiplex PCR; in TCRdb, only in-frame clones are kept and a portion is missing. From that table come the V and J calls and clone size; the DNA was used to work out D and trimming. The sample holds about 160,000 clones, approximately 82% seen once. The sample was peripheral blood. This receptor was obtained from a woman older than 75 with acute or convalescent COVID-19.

CDR3 amino acids: CASSQDRPDRGPVSPLHF. CDR3 bases: TGCGCCAGCAGCCAAGATAGGCCGGACAGGGGGCCGGTTTCACCCCTCCACTTT. The chain recombines TRBV4-1 with TRBJ1-6; TRBD1 matches at 11 bases. The CDR3 length is 18 residues. V lost 0 bases, J lost 9 bases, and 10 bases stayed unmatched. Germline V gives CDR1 MGHRA, CDR2 YSYEKL.